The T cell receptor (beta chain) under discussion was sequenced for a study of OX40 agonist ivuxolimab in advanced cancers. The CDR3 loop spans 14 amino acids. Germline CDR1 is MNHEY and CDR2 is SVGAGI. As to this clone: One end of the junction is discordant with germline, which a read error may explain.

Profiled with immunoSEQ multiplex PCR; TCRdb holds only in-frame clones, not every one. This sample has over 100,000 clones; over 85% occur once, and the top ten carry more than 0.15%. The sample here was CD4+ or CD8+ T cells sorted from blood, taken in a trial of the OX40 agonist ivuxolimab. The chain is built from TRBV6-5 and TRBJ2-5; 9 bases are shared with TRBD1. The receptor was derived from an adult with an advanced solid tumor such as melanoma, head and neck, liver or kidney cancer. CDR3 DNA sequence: TGTGCCAGCAGACCCACAGGGGGCGCAAAGACCCGGTACTTC. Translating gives CASRPTGGAKTRYF.